One and the same sample provided the 18 T cell receptor beta chains below, sequenced in a study of blood T cell repertoires in COVID-19. Profiling relied on immunoSEQ multiplex PCR, and the TCRdb table lists in-frame clones only, not all of them. This sample yields some 90,000 clones, of which about 71% are seen a single time; around 23% belongs to the top ten. Sequencing used peripheral blood. Source of these receptors: a woman aged 55-70 years in a cohort sampled during active or convalescent COVID-19.

The rearrangement uses TRBV7-2 and TRBJ2-1; 10 nucleotides line up with TRBD2. Germline V gene data show CDR1 as SGHTA and CDR2 as FQGNSA. The CDR3 contains 15 residues. With 1 base clipped from V and 4 bases from J, the junction kept 1 base outside the gene matches. DNA for the CDR3: TGTGCCAGCAGCTTAGGTAGCGGGGGGTACAATGAGCAGTTCTTC. The encoded protein is CASSLGSGGYNEQFF.

The chain couples TRBV18 to TRBJ2-7, with D perhaps matching TRBD1 (6 bases). Trimming removed 3 bases from V and 4 bases from J, with 13 bases in between. Per the germline V gene, CDR1 is KGHSH and CDR2 is LQKENI. This CDR3 is 14 amino acids long. The CDR3 reads CASSPAQGGYEQYF. The CDR3 coding sequence is TGTGCCAGCTCACCGGCACAGGGCGGTTACGAGCAGTACTTC.

CDR3: CASSRQGSDTQYF. CDR3 DNA: TGTGCCAGCTCGAGACAGGGATCGGATACGCAGTATTTT. This chain connects TRBV19 to TRBJ2-3, with TRBD1 identical over 7 bases. CDR1 is LNHDA and CDR2 is SQIVND in the germline V gene (reference sequence). The CDR3 sequence is 13 residues long. V gave up 9 bases and J gave up 6 bases; unmatched junction bases: 9.

The V and J genes are TRBV18 and TRBJ1-2, with a possible D match to TRBD1 (6 bases). V was pared by 2 bases and J by 8 bases, with 9 bases between. Germline V gene data show CDR1 as KGHSH and CDR2 as LQKENI. This CDR3 spans 12 amino acids. CDR3 protein: CASSPNREGYTF. Here the CDR3 DNA reads TGTGCCAGCTCACCAAACAGGGAGGGCTACACCTTC.

The chain links TRBV15 to TRBJ2-7; TRBD1 matches at 9 bases. Germline CDR1 reads LNHNV; CDR2 reads YYDKDF (reference sequence). The CDR3 covers 14 residues. V lost 1 base, J lost 4 bases, and 2 bases stayed unmatched. The CDR3 bases are TGTGCCACCAGCAGAGGGGGACAGGGTTACGAGCAGTACTTC. Protein: CATSRGGQGYEQYF.

The chain combines TRBV6-6 with TRBJ1-3, with 8 bases lining up with TRBD1. With 6 bases clipped from V and 6 bases from J, the junction kept 7 bases outside the gene matches. Germline V gives CDR1 MNHNY, CDR2 SVGAGI (reference sequence). The CDR3 is 14 amino acids. CDR3 DNA: TGTGCCAGCAGCCAGGACAGGGTCGTAAACACCATATATTTT. Its translation is CASSQDRVVNTIYF.

This chain uses TRBV29-1 with TRBJ2-2; the D is unclear. With 0 bases removed from V and 1 base from J, the gap between germline ends came to 6 bases. Germline CDR1 reads SQVTM; CDR2 reads ANQGSEA. There are 14 residues in the CDR3. In nucleotides, the CDR3 is TGCAGCGTTGAAGACTTCGGGAACACCGGGGAGCTGTTTTTT. This codes for CSVEDFGNTGELFF.

The chain employs TRBV5-4 and TRBJ2-3; D is perhaps TRBD2 (6 bases). From germline, CDR1 is SGHNT and CDR2 YYREEE (reference sequence). The CDR3 is made up of 12 amino acids. V dropped 5 bases and J dropped 3 bases, with 7 bases sitting between them. CDR3 sequence reads: CASSRGTDTQYF. CDR3 sequence (DNA): TGTGCCAGCAGTCGGGGGACAGATACGCAGTATTTT.

This clone has only a few counts. The genes are TRBV6-5 and TRBJ1-2; D is undetermined. Germline loops: CDR1 MNHEY, CDR2 SVGAGI. V lost 2 bases to trimming and J lost 3 bases, with 4 bases between them. The CDR3 has 12 amino acids. The CDR3 reads CASSYRDYGYTF. DNA for the CDR3: TGTGCCAGCAGTTACCGGGACTATGGCTACACCTTC.

The CDR3 DNA sequence: TGTGCCAGCAGTGCGACAGGGGGCAGCTACAATGAGCAGTTCTTC. It translates to CASSATGGSYNEQFF. This chain links TRBV2 with TRBJ2-1; 10 bases line up with TRBD1. The CDR3 is made up of 15 amino acids. Germline CDR1 SNHLY, CDR2 FYNNEI. V gave up 4 bases and J gave up 3 bases; unmatched junction bases: 3.

The J gene is TRBJ2-7, the V gene TRBV5-1; 8 positions match TRBD1. The V gene end was trimmed by 3 bases and the J gene end by 3 bases; junction bases not matched to a gene: 2. Per the germline V gene, CDR1 is SGHRS and CDR2 is YFSETQ. The length of the CDR3 is 13 residues. This CDR3 reads CASSSGQGYEQYF. CDR3 nucleotide sequence: TGCGCCAGCAGCTCCGGACAGGGCTACGAGCAGTACTTC.

The sample holds a few counts of this clone. The chain is built from TRBV2 and TRBJ2-5, with a weak D call TRBD2 (6 bases). V was clipped by 6 bases and J by 5 bases, with 19 bases between them. The CDR3 covers 15 residues. The V gene's germline CDR1 is SNHLY and CDR2 FYNNEI. CDR3 nucleotide sequence: TGTGCCAGCAGCGCCGGGACTCGCCTCGGTGAGACCCAGTACTTC. Translating gives CASSAGTRLGETQYF.

The chain combines TRBV6-4 with TRBJ2-5; TRBD2 is a possible D gene (5 bases). V lost 0 bases and J lost 3, with 20 bases in between. The CDR3 length is 18 residues. Looked up from germline, CDR1 is MRHNA and CDR2 is SNTAGT. This CDR3 is CASSDSEKRPQTKETQYF. The CDR3 DNA sequence: TGTGCCAGCAGTGACTCGGAGAAAAGACCACAGACTAAAGAGACCCAGTACTTC.

The chain is built from TRBV6-6 and TRBJ2-5; D gene ambiguous. Germline CDR1 reads MNHNY; CDR2 reads SVGAGI (reference sequence). The V gene lost 10 bases and the J gene lost 4 bases, with 10 bases spanning the gap. There are 11 residues in the CDR3. CDR3 sequence (DNA): TGTGCCACGCGGATAACAGAGACCCAGTACTTC. This codes for CATRITETQYF.

The chain links TRBV5-1 to TRBJ1-2, with a possible D match to TRBD1 (5 bases). Trimming took 4 bases from V and 3 from J, leaving 10 bases between them. This CDR3 has 13 residues. Germline CDR1 is SGHRS and CDR2 is YFSETQ. The CDR3 DNA reads as TGCGCCAGCAGCGAAGACAGCTACTATGGCTACACCTTC. It is translated as CASSEDSYYGYTF.

CDR3 loop: CASSRQGGYTF. CDR3 nucleotides: TGTGCCAGCAGCAGACAAGGCGGCTACACCTTC. This chain links TRBV7-9 with TRBJ1-2; D is undetermined. The CDR3 spans 11 residues. Germline V gene data show CDR1 as SEHNR and CDR2 as FQNEAQ (reference sequence). V was trimmed by 5 bases and J by 8 bases, leaving 9 bases between them.

The rearrangement links TRBV5-1 to TRBJ1-6; 7 nucleotides line up with TRBD1. The germline V gene encodes CDR1 SGHRS and CDR2 YFSETQ. V lost 5 bases to trimming and J lost 9 bases; unmatched junction nucleotides: 11. CDR3 length equals 15 residues. CDR3: CASSGGGGASSPLHF. For the CDR3, the DNA is TGCGCCAGCAGTGGAGGAGGGGGCGCGAGTTCACCCCTCCACTTT.

This clone was found once. CDR3 nucleotides: TGTGCCAGCAGCTTCGGGGGTAACTATGGCTACACCTTC. Translating gives CASSFGGNYGYTF. The V call is TRBV13, the J call TRBJ1-2, with D perhaps TRBD1 (5 bases). V shed 3 bases and J shed 1 base, with 6 bases lying between them. The CDR3 is made up of 13 amino acids. Per the germline V gene, CDR1 is PRHDT and CDR2 is FYEKMQ (reference sequence).